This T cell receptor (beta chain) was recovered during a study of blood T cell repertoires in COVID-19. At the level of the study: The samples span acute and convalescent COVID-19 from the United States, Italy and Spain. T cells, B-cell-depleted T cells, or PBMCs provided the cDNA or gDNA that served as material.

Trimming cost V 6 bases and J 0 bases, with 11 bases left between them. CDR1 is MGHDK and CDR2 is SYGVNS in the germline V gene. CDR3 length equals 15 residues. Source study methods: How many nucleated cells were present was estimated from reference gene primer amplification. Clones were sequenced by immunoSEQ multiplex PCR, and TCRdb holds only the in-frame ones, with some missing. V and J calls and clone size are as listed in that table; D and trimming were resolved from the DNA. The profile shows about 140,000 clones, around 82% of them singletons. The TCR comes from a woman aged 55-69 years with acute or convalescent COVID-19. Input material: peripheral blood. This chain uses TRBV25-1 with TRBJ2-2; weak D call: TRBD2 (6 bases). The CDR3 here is CASRRGTSNTGELFF. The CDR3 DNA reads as TGTGCCAGCAGGAGAGGGACTTCGAACACCGGGGAGCTGTTTTTT.